This note documents a single TCR beta chain sequence. The sample originates from a study of blood T cell repertoires in COVID-19. Study details: Samples representing acute and convalescent COVID-19 were sourced from the United States, Italy and Spain. Sample material is recorded as cDNA or gDNA derived from T cells, B-cell-depleted T cells, or PBMCs.

V dropped 3 bases and J dropped 1; count of bases not matched to a gene: 4. CDR3 length equals 16 residues. Per the germline V gene, CDR1 is KGHSH and CDR2 is LQKENI. Authors' data handling: Amplified reference gene primers provided the basis for estimating nucleated cell counts. TCRdb's copy holds only in-frame clones and misses some; the assay was immunoSEQ multiplex PCR. V, J and clone size reflect that table, while D and trimming were determined from the DNA. The sample gives approximately 210,000 clones, roughly nine tenths of which show up once; about 0.72% is in the top ten. The rearrangement uses TRBV18 and TRBJ2-1; 9 positions agree with TRBD1. Sequenced input: peripheral blood. This sequence was found in an older woman with acute or convalescent COVID-19. The CDR3 DNA sequence: TGTGCCAGCTCACCGTCCGGGACAGGGTCCTACAATGAGCAGTTCTTC. Its protein product is CASSPSGTGSYNEQFF.